This T cell receptor (beta chain) was sequenced for a study of early T cells in non-severe SARS-CoV-2 infection (dated by TCRdb to about 2021). Regarding the study in general: TCR sequencing used bulk RNA from unsorted whole blood, so alpha and beta chains could not be paired. General study outcomes and caveats: VDJdb matching was skewed toward anti-spike CD8 responses and likely underestimated virus-specific expansions, missing private and CD4 specificities.

A case-control design nested within a healthcare worker cohort in London, UK, was used, with weekly nasopharyngeal swab PCR tests and blood sampling performed. Healthcare workers were recruited between 23 and 31 March 2020, during the week of the UK lockdown, and were followed weekly for up to about 16 weeks. Many counts were recorded for this clonotype. The antigen it binds to is not known. At one end, the junction sequence differs from germline, possibly due to a read error. Counted from cysteine to phenylalanine, this CDR3 has 16 amino acids. The entry retains the CDR3 DNA only, 48 bases that are in frame from base 1. Library preparation used 5' RACE. For sequencing, a NextSeq 500 was employed. Unique molecular identifiers were attached to individual cDNA molecules in the TCR library protocol so that sequencing error and PCR bias could be corrected. Both TCR alpha and beta chains were sequenced, and tight co-correlation was observed between alpha and beta sequence abundances in each sample. The study's processing was this. Decombinator V4 was used to perform V gene, J gene and CDR3 annotation of TCR sequences. Expanded TCRs were defined as changing significantly between any two time points under a Poisson model with p below 0.0001. TCR abundances were normalised to the total number of TCRs sequenced in each sample and reported as counts per million. TRAV1-2 paired with TRAJ12, TRAJ20 or TRAJ33 defined MAIT TCRs, while TRAV10 paired with TRAJ18 defined iNKT TCRs. VDJdb, accessed 1 November 2021, was searched for CMV, EBV and SARS-CoV-2 annotated TCRs, with TCRs annotated for multiple antigens excluded. Using fastp trimming at Q25 and MiXCR clonotype assembly, TCRdb reanalyzed the public sequencing data and kept in-frame beta chains. Merged by CDR3 protein, the rows form single entries marked with the most common genes and DNA. The V and J calls were not made by the authors but by TCRdb's processing. This sample holds around 44,000 distinct CDR3 sequences; 6.5% to 9.5% were observed only once. The leading ten clones occupy 5% to 6.5% of the sample.

The sequence was obtained from an adult who was a healthcare worker with PCR-confirmed SARS-CoV-2 infection or an uninfected control (not recorded which). The sequence joins TRBV12-3 or TRBV12-4 to TRBJ2-3, with TRBD2 tentatively as D gene (5 bases match). Sequenced sample: whole blood. DNA sequence: TGTGCCAGCAGTTCGTTTAGCACTCCTAGCACAGATGCGCAGTATTTT. It translates to CASSSFSTPSTDAQYF.